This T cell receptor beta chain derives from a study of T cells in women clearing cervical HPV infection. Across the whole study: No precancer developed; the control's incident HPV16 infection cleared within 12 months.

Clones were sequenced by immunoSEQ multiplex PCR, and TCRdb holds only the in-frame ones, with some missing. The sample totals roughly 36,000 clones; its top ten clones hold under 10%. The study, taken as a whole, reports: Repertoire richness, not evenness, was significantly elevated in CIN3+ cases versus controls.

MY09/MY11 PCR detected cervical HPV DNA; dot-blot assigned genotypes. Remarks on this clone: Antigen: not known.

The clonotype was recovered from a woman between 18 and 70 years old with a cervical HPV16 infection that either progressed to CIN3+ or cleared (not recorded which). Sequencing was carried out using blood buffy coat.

CDR3: CASSLAGGGAYEQYF. The covered CDR3 bases are TGCGCCAGCAGCTTGGCCGGGGGAGGAGCCTACGAG. This chain joins TRBV5-1 and TRBJ2-7; maybe TRBD2 (6 bases). The CDR3 is cut off 3 residues early in the read; its end comes from the germline J gene. The length of the CDR3 is 15 residues. Germline CDR1 is SGHRS and CDR2 is YFSETQ. V was trimmed by 0 bases and J by 2 bases, leaving 12 bases between them.